The text below deals with one TCR beta chain. Its antigen is not known. Clones were sequenced by immunoSEQ multiplex PCR, and TCRdb holds only the in-frame ones, with some missing. The table records some 120,000 clones, 81% of them present only once. The record originates from a study of radiotherapy plus CTLA-4 blockade in lung cancer. On the study more broadly: Of all patients, approximately 17% responded objectively and about 30% showed disease control.

CDR3 length: 15 amino acids. The germline gives CDR1 SGHRS, CDR2 YFSETQ. Trimming pared 6 bases from V and 0 bases from J, leaving 10 bases between. Study results and caveats: The authors reported that early blood T cell clone dynamics, with interferon-beta, best predicted response.

The material sequenced was peripheral blood, taken from a patient treated with radiotherapy plus ipilimumab. This sequence joins TRBV5-1 and TRBJ2-6; possibly TRBD2 for D (5 bases). This clonotype was sampled from a human donor with non-small cell lung cancer that progressed on radiotherapy plus ipilimumab. Some clones in this sample may be carry-over from other donors' samples. CDR3 sequence reads: CASTPDFSGANVLTF. CDR3 sequence (DNA): TGCGCCAGCACCCCGGACTTCTCTGGGGCCAACGTCCTGACTTTC.